Ten or more counts support the clone carrying this TCR beta chain. The sample originates from a study of T-cell reconstitution after alpha-beta-depleted transplantation in children. This CDR3 spans 14 amino acids. V shed 2 bases, J shed 9 bases, and the junction held 4 bases outside the gene matches. From germline, CDR1 is SGHRS and CDR2 YFSETQ. The authors prepared the TCRbeta library with unique molecular identifiers. TCRdb itself ran the PCR reads through MiXCR, one entry per CDR3 protein. The repertoire holds around 93,000 distinct CDR3 sequences, with roughly 8.3% as singletons. The clonotype originates from a human donor who donated a stem cell graft to a child with congenital amegakaryocytic thrombocytopenia. The starting material was PBMCs from the stem cell graft donor, obtained from the stem cell graft. This sequence joins TRBV5-1 and TRBJ2-1; 11 positions agree with TRBD2. CDR3 in DNA: TGCGCCAGCAGCTTAACGACTAGCGGGGCTGAGCAGTTCTTC. Encoded protein: CASSLTTSGAEQFF.